What follows are 14 T cell receptor beta chains derived from one specimen sequenced in a study of molecular identifiers for immune sequencing clone quantification (dated by TCRdb to 2016 to 2019). Library prep was done by PCR. Reads for this sample came from a NextSeq 500. TCRdb reanalyzed the raw reads on its own, using fastp at Q25 for trimming and MiXCR for clone calling, and kept in-frame beta chains. Rows are unified per CDR3 protein, each entry keeping the most common DNA and genes. The sample table holds under 600,000 distinct CDR3 sequences, of which approximately 25% were seen once. The ten top clones hold under 0.8% of the sample. Sequenced sample: naive CD8+ T cells from blood, with Jurkat cell RNA spiked in. In light of the paper, this sample's cell subset or site label describes: FACS-sorted CD8+CD4-CCR7+CD45RA+ naive T cells. The receptors derive from a human donor in good health. Some libraries in this study had Jurkat cell RNA spiked in.

The chain combines TRBV6-2 or TRBV6-3 with TRBJ1-2; 7 bases fit TRBD1. Per germline, CDR1 MNHEY and CDR2 SVGEGT. The CDR3 totals 16 residues. The ends lost 0 bases at V and 2 bases at J; junction bases unmatched: 6. The DNA of the CDR3 is TGTGCCAGCAGTTACTCGTCCACACAGGGGAACTATGGCTACACCTTC. Translating it yields CASSYSSTQGNYGYTF.

Many counts were recorded for this clonotype. V is TRBV7-2 and J is TRBJ1-5; TRBD1 matches at 10 bases. The germline V gene has CDR1 SGHTA and CDR2 FQGNSA. The CDR3 consists of 15 residues. V trimming: 4 bases; J trimming: 6 bases; junction bases outside the gene matches: 6. CDR3 in DNA: TGTGCCAGCAGCTATCTGACAGGGGGCGGTCAGCCCCAGCATTTT. Protein: CASSYLTGGGQPQHF.

The CDR3 DNA reads as TGTGCCACCCGACATCACCGGGACAGTTCGAACACCGGGGAGCTGTTTTTT. Translated, it gives CATRHHRDSSNTGELFF. The chain is built from TRBV19 and TRBJ2-2; the match to TRBD1 covers 7 bases. The CDR3 has 17 residues. Germline V gene sequence: CDR1 LNHDA, CDR2 SQIVND (reference sequence). Losses at the gene ends were 10 bases for V and 0 bases for J; bases not matched to a gene: 14.

The genes are TRBV10-2 and TRBJ1-2, with 8 bases matching TRBD1. V was clipped by 0 bases and J by 8 bases; unmatched bases: 5. The V gene's germline CDR1 is WSHSY and CDR2 SAAADI. The CDR3 is 14 residues long. CDR3 DNA sequence: TGCGCCAGCAGTGAGTCAGGAGCAGGGGGCGGCTACACCTTC. Amino acid sequence: CASSESGAGGGYTF.

This clonotype has a handful of counts. V is TRBV28 and J is TRBJ1-4; 9 bases line up with TRBD1. Germline V gene lookup returns CDR1 MDHEN and CDR2 SYDVKM. This CDR3 comprises 16 residues. V shed 1 base, J shed 6 bases, and the junction held 6 bases outside the gene matches. As DNA, the CDR3 is TGTGCCAGCAGTTTATCGCCGACAGGGGGTGATGAAAAACTGTTTTTT. It yields the protein CASSLSPTGGDEKLFF.

The rearrangement uses TRBV28 and TRBJ2-2; 9 nucleotides agree with TRBD1. There are 15 residues in the CDR3. CDR1 and CDR2 (germline): MDHEN, SYDVKM. V shed 5 bases, J shed 9 bases, and the junction held 10 bases outside the gene matches. In DNA, the CDR3 is TGTGCCAGCAGTACCCGGACAGGGGCTTTGAGGGAGCTGTTTTTT. This sequence encodes CASSTRTGALRELFF.

The rearrangement uses TRBV20-1 and TRBJ2-7; no definite D call. CDR1 DFQATT and CDR2 SNEGSKA come from the germline V gene (reference sequence). CDR3 length equals 15 residues. V was cut by 0 bases and J by 3 bases, with 15 bases left in between. The CDR3 sequence: CSARDGLGFLYEQYF. The CDR3, as DNA: TGCAGTGCTAGAGATGGGCTAGGGTTCCTCTACGAGCAGTACTTC.

This clonotype was seen many times. This chain connects TRBV6-5 to TRBJ1-4; 7 bases are shared with TRBD1. The trim removed 4 bases at V and 8 bases at J, leaving 10 bases unmatched. Germline V gene sequence: CDR1 MNHEY, CDR2 SVGAGI. The CDR3 contains 15 residues. CDR3 region: CASSFLSGGREKLFF. DNA for the CDR3: TGTGCCAGCAGTTTTTTGTCAGGGGGTCGGGAAAAACTGTTTTTT.

This clonotype was picked up many times. J is TRBJ1-1 and V is TRBV12-3 or TRBV12-4; D gene ambiguous. V was shortened by 5 bases and J by 6 bases, with 16 bases between the two germline ends. This CDR3 has 14 residues. The CDR3 protein is CASSPALQSPEAFF. The CDR3 DNA reads TGTGCCAGCAGTCCGGCACTCCAGAGTCCTGAAGCTTTCTTT.

This clonotype was detected a few times. This rearrangement joins TRBV20-1 to TRBJ2-7; TRBD1 is a possible D gene (6 bases). The CDR3 covers 16 residues. Germline V CDR1 and CDR2: DFQATT, SNEGSKA (reference sequence). V was shortened by 2 bases and J by 2 bases, with 19 bases between the two germline ends. For the CDR3, the DNA is TGCAGTGCTAGATTGCGGAGTTGGGGACACACCTACGAGCAGTACTTC. This encodes CSARLRSWGHTYEQYF.

On this clonotype itself: A read error may explain this, as a much larger clone is one base away. This chain uses TRBV14 with TRBJ1-1; possible D gene TRBD1, 5 bases. Between the trimmed V and J ends, which lost 1 base and 4 bases, there was a span of 19 bases. The CDR3 has 17 residues. Germline CDR1 SGHDN, CDR2 FVKESK. CDR3 region: CASSQAGTKYSSTEAFF. The DNA of the CDR3 is TGTGCCAGCAGCCAAGCGGGGACGAAGTACTCGAGCACTGAAGCTTTCTTT. Full variable domain (missing parts from reference TRBV14 and TRBJ1-1): EAGVTQFPSHSVIEKGQTVTLRCDPISGHDNLYWYRRVMGKEIKFLLHFVKESKQDESGMPNNRFLAERTGGTYSTLKVQPAELEDSGVYFCASSQAGTKYSSTEAFFGQGTRLTVV.

This clonotype was counted between two and nine times. The gene calls are TRBV6-5 and TRBJ2-1; maybe TRBD2 (5 bases). V shed 0 bases and J shed 8 bases, with 11 bases lying between them. The CDR3 has 14 residues. Per germline, CDR1 MNHEY and CDR2 SVGAGI. CDR3 DNA sequence: TGTGCCAGCAGTTACTCGCGAGGGTTGGATGAGCAGTTCTTC. The encoded protein is CASSYSRGLDEQFF.

This clonotype has just a few counts. V gene TRBV30 combines with J gene TRBJ1-5; the match to TRBD1 covers 11 bases. The V segment lost 0 bases and the J segment 1 base; nucleotides outside the gene matches: 11. CDR1 is GTSNPN and CDR2 is SVGIG in the germline V gene (reference sequence). CDR3 size: 19 residues. Here the CDR3 DNA reads TGTGCCTGGAGTGTACGGGGACAGGGGGAAGTATGGAGCAATCAGCCCCAGCATTTT. This encodes CAWSVRGQGEVWSNQPQHF. The full variable domain, completed using reference TRBV30 and TRBJ1-5, is SQTIHQWPATLVQPVGSPLSLECTVEGTSNPNLYWYRQAAGRGLQLLFYSVGIGQISSEVPQNLSASRPQDRQFILSSKKLLLSDSGFYLCAWSVRGQGEVWSNQPQHFGDGTRLSIL.

The rearrangement joins TRBV5-6 to TRBJ2-2; D is undetermined. Trimming took 1 base from V and 1 from J, leaving 8 bases between them. CDR1 is SGHDT and CDR2 is YYEEEE in the germline V gene. The CDR3 contains 15 residues. The CDR3: CASSLKLLNTGELFF. DNA of the CDR3: TGTGCCAGCAGCTTGAAGCTCTTGAACACCGGGGAGCTGTTTTTT.